The 22 T cell receptor beta chains below all came from one sample that was sequenced in a study of T cell changes during pregnancy in multiple sclerosis. Only in-frame clones appear in the TCRdb table, and some are missing; sequencing was by immunoSEQ multiplex PCR. The profile shows 35,000 to 45,000 clones, 70% to 90% of them singletons. The sequenced sample was CD4+ T cells from peripheral blood mononuclear cells, obtained after pregnancy. Every receptor here comes from a female donor with multiple sclerosis, enrolled in a pregnancy study.

The V and J genes are TRBV19 and TRBJ1-5; D unclear. This CDR3 has 12 amino acids. Germline CDR1 is LNHDA and CDR2 is SQIVND (reference sequence). With 6 bases removed from V and 3 bases from J, the gap between germline ends came to 6 bases. The CDR3 protein is CASSPYNQPQHF. The CDR3 DNA reads TGTGCCAGTAGCCCTTACAATCAGCCCCAGCATTTT.

The chain combines TRBV4-3 with TRBJ2-3, with D maybe TRBD2 (5 bases). The CDR3 sequence is 15 residues long. Per germline, CDR1 LGHNA and CDR2 YSLEER. The V end was cut by 1 base, the J end by 2 bases, with 10 bases between. CDR3 residues: CASSQVKRYTDTQYF. The CDR3 coding sequence is TGCGCCAGCAGCCAAGTGAAGCGGTACACAGATACGCAGTATTTT.

This chain links TRBV28 with TRBJ1-1; the D gene is possibly TRBD1 (5 bases). The CDR3 contains 18 residues. Trimming pared 5 bases from V and 0 bases from J, leaving 22 bases between. Germline CDR1 is MDHEN and CDR2 is SYDVKM. This CDR3 reads CASSKGLPRRGLNTEAFF. DNA for the CDR3: TGTGCCAGCAGTAAGGGTCTACCCCGTAGGGGCCTGAACACTGAAGCTTTCTTT. Full variable domain (remainder filled in from reference TRBV28 and TRBJ1-1): DVKVTQSSRYLVKRTGEKVFLECVQDMDHENMFWYRQDPGLGLRLIYFSYDVKMKEKGDIPEGYSVSREKKERFSLILESASTNQTSMYLCASSKGLPRRGLNTEAFFGQGTRLTVV.

The chain couples TRBV9 to TRBJ2-7; TRBD2 might be the D (5 bases). The CDR3 contains 15 residues. Trimming stripped 4 bases from V and 0 bases from J, with 14 bases between. Germline CDR1 reads SGDLS; CDR2 reads YYNGEE. The CDR3, as DNA: TGTGCCAGCAGCATGGACTCTCGCAACTCCTACGAGCAGTACTTC. Protein sequence: CASSMDSRNSYEQYF.

The chain has TRBV28 and TRBJ1-6, with TRBD1 matching over 9 bases. CDR1 is MDHEN, CDR2 SYDVKM, per germline. V trimming: 6 bases; J trimming: 8 bases; junction bases outside the gene matches: 14. The CDR3 is 17 residues long. CDR3 protein: CASSPPGPGQGYSPLHF. The CDR3 DNA reads as TGTGCCAGCAGCCCCCCGGGACCGGGACAGGGCTATTCACCCCTCCACTTT.

The chain combines TRBV6-5 with TRBJ2-5, with a weak D call TRBD1 (6 bases). CDR3 size: 15 residues. Deletions cut 0 bases from V and 7 bases from J, with 15 bases between. Germline CDR1 reads MNHEY; CDR2 reads SVGAGI. The CDR3 bases are TGTGCCAGCAGTTACTCCCTCACAGGGTCTGTGACCCAGTACTTC. Translation gives CASSYSLTGSVTQYF.

The chain's CDR3 is CASSLSWGGTEAFF. CDR3 DNA sequence: TGCGCCAGCAGCTTGTCCTGGGGCGGCACTGAAGCTTTCTTT. The rearrangement links TRBV5-1 to TRBJ1-1; D possibly corresponds to TRBD1 (5 bases). V gave up 1 base and J gave up 4 bases, with 11 bases separating them. The CDR3 consists of 14 residues. Germline V CDR1 and CDR2: SGHRS, YFSETQ.

The chain combines TRBV27 with TRBJ1-1; D is perhaps TRBD1 (5 bases). CDR1 MNHEY and CDR2 SMNVEV come from the germline V gene (reference sequence). Trimming took off 3 bases at V and 3 bases at J, with 17 bases between the two ends. The CDR3 runs to 16 residues. CDR3 loop: CASSLGPPDTHTEAFF. DNA for the CDR3: TGTGCCAGCAGTTTGGGCCCCCCGGACACCCACACTGAAGCTTTCTTT.

The J gene is TRBJ2-2, the V gene TRBV6-1; tentative D call: TRBD1 (5 bases). The germline V gene has CDR1 MNHNS and CDR2 SASEGT. Trimming cost V 2 bases and J 3 bases, with 13 bases left between them. This CDR3 has 16 amino acids. CDR3 sequence reads: CASSESVGADTGELFF. As DNA, the CDR3 is TGTGCCAGCAGTGAATCAGTAGGGGCGGACACCGGGGAGCTGTTTTTT.

The chain combines TRBV2 with TRBJ2-7; 9 bases fit TRBD1. V lost 6 bases to trimming and J lost 4 bases; unmatched junction nucleotides: 7. Germline V lookup: CDR1 SNHLY, CDR2 FYNNEI. This CDR3 has 14 residues. CDR3 region: CASSGQGNWYEQYF. CDR3 in DNA: TGTGCCAGCAGCGGACAGGGGAACTGGTACGAGCAGTACTTC.

This clone appeared a single time. This chain joins TRBV19 and TRBJ1-4; a possible D gene is TRBD1 (6 bases). V was trimmed by 6 bases and J by 6 bases, leaving 14 bases between them. This CDR3 region has 14 residues. Germline CDR1 reads LNHDA; CDR2 reads SQIVND (reference sequence). CDR3 bases: TGTGCCAGTAGGACGGGGGGGCAGGATGAAAAACTGTTTTTT. As protein: CASRTGGQDEKLFF.

This chain links TRBV5-5 with TRBJ2-5; 10 bases map to TRBD2. The CDR3 length is 15 residues. Per germline, CDR1 SGHKS and CDR2 YYEKEE (reference sequence). Trimming removed 6 bases from V and 1 base from J; junction bases left unmatched: 6. DNA for the CDR3: TGTGCCAGCATCCCGAGGACTAGCGGCCAAGAGACCCAGTACTTC. Amino acid sequence: CASIPRTSGQETQYF.

The V gene is TRBV6-1, the J gene TRBJ1-2, with D maybe TRBD1 (6 bases). This CDR3 is built from 15 residues. CDR1 is MNHNS, CDR2 SASEGT, per germline. V lost 2 bases to trimming and J lost 5 bases, with 15 bases between them. CDR3 DNA sequence: TGTGCCAGCAGTGAAAATGGGACACCGAATTATGGCTACACCTTC. Its translation: CASSENGTPNYGYTF.

This chain joins TRBV5-1 and TRBJ1-2; TRBD1 aligns across 8 bases. This CDR3 is 14 amino acids long. The germline V gene encodes CDR1 SGHRS and CDR2 YFSETQ. J was trimmed by 4 bases and V by 0 bases; bases with no gene match: 2. The CDR3 region is CASSLGTGIYGYTF. The CDR3 coding sequence is TGCGCCAGCAGCTTGGGGACAGGGATCTATGGCTACACCTTC.

The V gene is TRBV30, the J gene TRBJ2-5; 11 bases map to TRBD2. The ends lost 2 bases at V and 4 bases at J; junction bases unmatched: 6. The CDR3 is 15 amino acids. Germline V gene sequence: CDR1 GTSNPN, CDR2 SVGIG (reference sequence). DNA for the CDR3: TGTGCCTGGAGTAGGGGTAGCGGGGGGGGAGAGACCCAGTACTTC. It encodes CAWSRGSGGGETQYF.

The rearrangement links TRBV4-1 to TRBJ1-3; D call uncertain. From germline, CDR1 is MGHRA and CDR2 YSYEKL. CDR3 length: 15 residues. With 4 bases removed from V and 4 bases from J, the gap between germline ends came to 14 bases. The CDR3 reads CASSRATGWGNTIYF. The DNA of the CDR3 is TGCGCCAGCAGCCGAGCCACCGGGTGGGGAAACACCATATATTTT.

The chain carries TRBV4-1 and TRBJ1-2; the D gene is possibly TRBD1 (5 bases). This CDR3 has 16 amino acids. CDR1 is MGHRA, CDR2 YSYEKL, per germline. The ends were cut back, 0 bases at V and 3 bases at J, with 14 bases in the middle. The CDR3 region has the DNA TGCGCCAGCAGCCAAGATCCTGGAGGGGCTCACTATGGCTACACCTTC. The encoded protein is CASSQDPGGAHYGYTF.

This clone occurred once. The chain combines TRBV9 with TRBJ2-5, with 9 bases fitting TRBD2. CDR1 SGDLS and CDR2 YYNGEE come from the germline V gene. The V gene end was trimmed by 1 base and the J gene end by 5 bases; junction bases not matched to a gene: 9. The CDR3 is 16 amino acids. This chain's CDR3 is CASSVWVAGAPETQYF. DNA for the CDR3: TGTGCCAGCAGCGTATGGGTAGCGGGGGCCCCGGAGACCCAGTACTTC.

This sequence joins TRBV2 and TRBJ2-2, with 10 bases that match TRBD1. V gave up 7 bases and J gave up 3 bases; unmatched junction bases: 5. Looked up from germline, CDR1 is SNHLY and CDR2 is FYNNEI. The CDR3 is 15 residues long. This CDR3 reads CASIWDRGYTGELFF. The CDR3 coding sequence is TGTGCCAGCATTTGGGACAGGGGATACACCGGGGAGCTGTTTTTT.

The V call is TRBV5-4, the J call TRBJ1-3; D gene unclear. Germline V lookup: CDR1 SGHNT, CDR2 YYREEE (reference sequence). Trimming took 4 bases from V and 7 from J, leaving 12 bases between them. The CDR3 length is 13 residues. DNA of the CDR3: TGTGCCAGCAGCCTCGAGCAGAGGAACACCATATATTTT. It yields the protein CASSLEQRNTIYF.

The chain is built from TRBV7-2 and TRBJ1-5; D unresolved. The CDR3 runs 12 residues. The germline V and J ends were trimmed by 3 bases and 7 bases, with 7 bases remaining between them. Germline CDR1 reads SGHTA; CDR2 reads FQGNSA. CDR3 sequence (DNA): TGTGCCAGCAGCTTCCTCGGGCAGCCCCAGCATTTT. Translating gives CASSFLGQPQHF. Using reference TRBV7-2 and TRBJ1-5 for the parts outside the CDR3, the full variable domain is GAGVSQSPSNKVTEKGKDVELRCDPISGHTALYWYRQSLGQGLEFLIYFQGNSAPDKSGLPSDRFSAERTGGSVSTLTIQRTQQEDSAVYLCASSFLGQPQHFGDGTRLSIL.

This clone was detected a few times. The rearrangement links TRBV9 to TRBJ1-1; D might be TRBD1 (6 bases). V lost 1 base to trimming and J lost 3 bases, with 10 bases between them. The germline gives CDR1 SGDLS, CDR2 YYNGEE. The CDR3 has 14 amino acids. The CDR3 region is CASSVQGRDTEAFF. The CDR3 region has the DNA TGTGCCAGCAGCGTACAGGGGAGGGACACTGAAGCTTTCTTT. The full variable domain, its missing parts supplied by reference TRBV9 and TRBJ1-1, is DSGVTQTPKHLITATGQRVTLRCSPRSGDLSVYWYQQSLDQGLQFLIQYYNGEERAKGNILERFSAQQFPDLHSELNLSSLELGDSALYFCASSVQGRDTEAFFGQGTRLTVV.